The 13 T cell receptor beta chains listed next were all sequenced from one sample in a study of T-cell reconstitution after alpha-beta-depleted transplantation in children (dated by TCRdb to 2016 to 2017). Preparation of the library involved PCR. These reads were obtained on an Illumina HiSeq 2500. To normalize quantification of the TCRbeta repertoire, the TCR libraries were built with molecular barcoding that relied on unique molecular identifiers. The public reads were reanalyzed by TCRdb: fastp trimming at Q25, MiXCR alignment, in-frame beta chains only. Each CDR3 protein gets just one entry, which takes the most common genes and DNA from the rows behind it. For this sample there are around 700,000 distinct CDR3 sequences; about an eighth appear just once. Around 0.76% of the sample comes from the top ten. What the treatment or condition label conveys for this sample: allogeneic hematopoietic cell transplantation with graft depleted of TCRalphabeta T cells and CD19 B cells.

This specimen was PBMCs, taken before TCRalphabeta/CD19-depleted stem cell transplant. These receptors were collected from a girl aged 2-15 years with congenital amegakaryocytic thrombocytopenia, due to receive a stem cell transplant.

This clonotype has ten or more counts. The DNA of the CDR3 is TGTGCCAGCAGCCCATTAGGACACGGGAGTCCTTCTAATGAGCAGTTCTTC. This encodes CASSPLGHGSPSNEQFF. The chain combines TRBV12-3 or TRBV12-4 with TRBJ2-1, with D maybe TRBD2 (6 bases). Trimming took off 6 bases at V and 7 bases at J, with 25 bases between the two ends. This CDR3 spans 17 amino acids.

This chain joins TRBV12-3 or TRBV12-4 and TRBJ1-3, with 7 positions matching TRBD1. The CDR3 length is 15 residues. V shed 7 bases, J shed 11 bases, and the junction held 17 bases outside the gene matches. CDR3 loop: CASNKPPGQPSSIYF. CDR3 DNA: TGTGCCAGCAACAAACCTCCGGGACAGCCCTCGTCCATATATTTT.

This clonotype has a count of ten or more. CDR3 bases: TGTGCCAGCAGAGCCCTAGCGGGAGGGTCCTACAATGAGCAGTTCTTC. This encodes CASRALAGGSYNEQFF. The J gene is TRBJ2-1, the V gene TRBV6-1; 12 bases match TRBD2. Germline values: CDR1 MNHNS, CDR2 SASEGT. Trimming cost V 6 bases and J 1 base; bases outside gene matches: 4. This CDR3 has 16 residues.

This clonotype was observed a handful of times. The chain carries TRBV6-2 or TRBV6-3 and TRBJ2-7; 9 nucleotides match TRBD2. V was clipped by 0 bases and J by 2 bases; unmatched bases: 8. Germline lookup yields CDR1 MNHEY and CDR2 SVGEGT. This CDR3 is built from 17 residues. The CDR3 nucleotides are TGTGCCAGCAGTTACTCGACTAGCGGAGAGGTGGCCTACGAGCAGTACTTC. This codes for CASSYSTSGEVAYEQYF.

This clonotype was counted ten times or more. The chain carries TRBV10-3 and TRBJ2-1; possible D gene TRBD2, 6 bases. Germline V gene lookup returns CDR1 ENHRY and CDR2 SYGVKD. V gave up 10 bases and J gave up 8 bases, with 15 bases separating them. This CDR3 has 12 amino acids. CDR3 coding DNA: TGTGCCAGTTCGGTCTGGGAGGATGAGCAGTTCTTC. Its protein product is CASSVWEDEQFF.

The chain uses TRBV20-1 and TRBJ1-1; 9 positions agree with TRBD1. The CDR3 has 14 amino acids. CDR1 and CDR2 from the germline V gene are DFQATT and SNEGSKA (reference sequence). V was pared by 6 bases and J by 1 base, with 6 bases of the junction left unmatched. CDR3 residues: CSAPTGGPNTEAFF. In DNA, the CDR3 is TGCAGTGCACCGACAGGGGGGCCGAACACTGAAGCTTTCTTT.

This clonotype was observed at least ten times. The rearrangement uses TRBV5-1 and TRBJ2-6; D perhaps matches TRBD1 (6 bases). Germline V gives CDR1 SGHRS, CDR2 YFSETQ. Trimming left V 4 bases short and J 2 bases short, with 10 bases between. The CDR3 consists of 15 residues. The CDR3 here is CASSERTAGANVLTF. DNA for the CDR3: TGCGCCAGCAGCGAGAGGACAGCTGGGGCCAACGTCCTGACTTTC.

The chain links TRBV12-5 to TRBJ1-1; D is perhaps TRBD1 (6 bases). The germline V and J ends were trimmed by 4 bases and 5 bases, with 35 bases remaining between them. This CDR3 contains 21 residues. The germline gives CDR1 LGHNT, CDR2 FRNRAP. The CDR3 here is CASGSAPIRTAELVSLTEAFF. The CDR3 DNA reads TGTGCTAGTGGTTCGGCCCCAATTCGGACAGCGGAACTCGTAAGTTTGACTGAAGCTTTCTTT.

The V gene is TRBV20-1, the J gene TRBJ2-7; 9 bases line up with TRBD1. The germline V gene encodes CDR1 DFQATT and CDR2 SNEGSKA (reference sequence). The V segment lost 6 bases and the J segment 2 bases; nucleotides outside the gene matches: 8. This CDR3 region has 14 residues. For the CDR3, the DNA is TGCAGTGCCGTTAGGGACAGGGACCCCTACGAGCAGTACTTC. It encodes CSAVRDRDPYEQYF.

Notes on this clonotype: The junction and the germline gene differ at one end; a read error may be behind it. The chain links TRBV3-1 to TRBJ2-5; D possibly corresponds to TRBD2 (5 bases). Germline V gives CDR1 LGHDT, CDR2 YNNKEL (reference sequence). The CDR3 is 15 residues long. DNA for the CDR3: TGTGCCAGCAGCCAAGATCTAGCCTACCAGGAGACCCAGTACTTC. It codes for CASSQDLAYQETQYF.

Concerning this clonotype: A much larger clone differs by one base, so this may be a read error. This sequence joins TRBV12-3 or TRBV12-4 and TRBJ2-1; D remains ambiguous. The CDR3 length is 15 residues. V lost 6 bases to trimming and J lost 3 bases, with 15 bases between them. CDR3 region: CASSYGGFFYNEQFF. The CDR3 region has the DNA TGTGCCAGCAGCTACGGTGGGTTCTTCTACAATGAGCAGTTCTTC.

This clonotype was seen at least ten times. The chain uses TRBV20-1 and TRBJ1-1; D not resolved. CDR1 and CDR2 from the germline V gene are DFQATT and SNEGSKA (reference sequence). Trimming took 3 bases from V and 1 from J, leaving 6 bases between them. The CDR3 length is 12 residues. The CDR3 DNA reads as TGCAGTGCTAGCGCTGGGAACACTGAAGCTTTCTTT. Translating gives CSASAGNTEAFF.

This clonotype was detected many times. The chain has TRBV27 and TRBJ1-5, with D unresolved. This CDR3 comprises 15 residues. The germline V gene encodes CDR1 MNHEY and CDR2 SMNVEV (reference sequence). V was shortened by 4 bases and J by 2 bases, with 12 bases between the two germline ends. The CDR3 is CASSSSPGGNQPQHF. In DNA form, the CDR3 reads TGTGCCAGCAGTTCCTCCCCCGGTGGCAATCAGCCCCAGCATTTT.